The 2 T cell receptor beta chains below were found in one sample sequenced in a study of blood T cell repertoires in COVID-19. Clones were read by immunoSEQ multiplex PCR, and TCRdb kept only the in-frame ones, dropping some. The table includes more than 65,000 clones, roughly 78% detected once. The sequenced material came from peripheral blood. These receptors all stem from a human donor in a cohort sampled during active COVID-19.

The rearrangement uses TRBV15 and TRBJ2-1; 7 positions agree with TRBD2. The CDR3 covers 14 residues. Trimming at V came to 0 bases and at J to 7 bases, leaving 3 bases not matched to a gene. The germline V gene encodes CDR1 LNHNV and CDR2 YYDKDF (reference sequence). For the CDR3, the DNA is TGTGCCACCAGCAGAGATCCGGGGGGAAATGAGCAGTTCTTC. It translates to CATSRDPGGNEQFF.

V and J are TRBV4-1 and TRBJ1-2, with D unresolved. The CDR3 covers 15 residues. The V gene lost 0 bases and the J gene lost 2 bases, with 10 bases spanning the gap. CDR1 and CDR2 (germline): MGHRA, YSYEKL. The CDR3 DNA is TGCGCCAGCAGCCAAGATATCGAACGGAACTATGGCTACACCTTC. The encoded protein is CASSQDIERNYGYTF.